A single T cell receptor beta chain is shown here with its context. Random hexamers served to reverse transcribe about 0.45 to 1 ug RNA. Via MiXCR, TCRdb re-called the immunoSEQ multiplex PCR reads, giving one row per CDR3 protein. The sample holds 150,000 to 200,000 distinct CDR3 sequences, around 94% seen once. This entry comes from a study of CD8 T cells in Susac syndrome. Trimming left V 1 base short and J 0 bases short, with 5 bases between. CDR3 size: 14 residues. Germline V lookup: CDR1 LGHNA, CDR2 YSLEER. The TCR originated in a human donor in good health. The rearrangement joins TRBV4-3 to TRBJ2-3; D not certain. The sequencing sample was made of CD4+ T cells from PBMCs. As DNA, the CDR3 is TGCGCCAGCAGCCAAGTCGGGAGCACAGATACGCAGTATTTT. Translation: CASSQVGSTDTQYF.